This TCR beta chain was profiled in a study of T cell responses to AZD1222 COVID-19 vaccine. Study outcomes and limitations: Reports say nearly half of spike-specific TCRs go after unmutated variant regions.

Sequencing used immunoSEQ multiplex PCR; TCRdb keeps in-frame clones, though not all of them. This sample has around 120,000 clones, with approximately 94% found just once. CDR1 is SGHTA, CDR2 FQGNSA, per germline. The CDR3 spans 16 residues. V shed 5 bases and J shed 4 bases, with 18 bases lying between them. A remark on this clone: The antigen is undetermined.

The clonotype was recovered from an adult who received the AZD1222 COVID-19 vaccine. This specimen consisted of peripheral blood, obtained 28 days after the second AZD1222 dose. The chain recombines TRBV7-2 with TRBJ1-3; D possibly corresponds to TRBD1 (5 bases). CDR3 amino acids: CASSPTGPSAGNTIYF. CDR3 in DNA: TGTGCCAGCAGCCCCACGGGACCCTCGGCAGGAAACACCATATATTTT.